This T cell receptor beta chain stems from a study of blood T cell repertoires in COVID-19. The assay was immunoSEQ multiplex PCR, and TCRdb's table has in-frame clones only and misses some. Of hundreds of thousands of clones listed, approximately 88% are singletons. Material: peripheral blood. The sequence came from a man between 40 and 49 years old with acute or convalescent COVID-19.

This CDR3 is CASSLETVVYGYTF. The CDR3 nucleotides read TGTGCCAGCAGCTTGGAAACGGTAGTCTATGGCTACACCTTC. The V and J genes are TRBV5-5 and TRBJ1-2; D not certain. The germline V gene encodes CDR1 SGHKS and CDR2 YYEKEE (reference sequence). This CDR3 has 14 amino acids. V was shortened by 0 bases and J by 4 bases, with 10 bases between the two germline ends.